The rows below give T cell receptor beta chains drawn from one sample of a study of blood T cell repertoires in COVID-19. The protocol was immunoSEQ multiplex PCR, while the TCRdb copy is restricted to in-frame clones and leaves out a portion. The sample lists around 73,000 clones, 80% to 85% occurring once. The sequenced sample was peripheral blood. The receptors were gathered from a human donor in a cohort sampled during active COVID-19. CDR3s include the opening cysteine and the closing phenylalanine or tryptophan.

V,J,CDR3
TRBV10-2,TRBJ1-6,CASSGQGNSPLHF
TRBV11-3,TRBJ2-2,CASSPHLNTGELFF
TRBV2,TRBJ1-6,CASSLGTHNSPLHF
TRBV7-9,TRBJ2-7,CASSPGGQGFYEQYF
TRBV18,TRBJ1-1,CASSPGTGSTEAFF
TRBV4-3,TRBJ2-5,CASSQTGRGETQYF
TRBV12-5,TRBJ1-1,CASGLVNRGFNTEAFF
TRBV2,TRBJ2-2,CASSPGDGELFF
TRBV5-1,TRBJ2-3,CASSLGASGGVTDTQYF
TRBV3-1/TRBV3-2,TRBJ2-6,CASSQTRDRGLFGANVLTF
TRBV5-4,TRBJ2-2,CASSLGSGNTGELFF
TRBV11-2,TRBJ2-7,CASSLAGTEGDEQYF
TRBV6-5,TRBJ2-7,CASSKTGNSYEQYF
TRBV7-2,TRBJ2-1,CASSLGLAGGVGEQFF
TRBV7-6,TRBJ2-7,CASSSRTGGYEQYF
TRBV24-1,TRBJ2-2,CAAAREINTGELFF